Sequencing of this TCR beta chain was carried out in a study of T cell clonotyping in hematopoietic cell transplantation. The CDR3 contains 12 residues. CDR1 SGHVS and CDR2 FNYEAQ come from the germline V gene. V gave up 5 bases and J gave up 7 bases, with 12 bases separating them. Produced via immunoSEQ multiplex PCR; TCRdb's table is partial and in-frame only. The sample holds about 9,500 clones, 93% seen once. The chain employs TRBV7-6 and TRBJ2-7, with D unclear. The TCR originated in a male patient aged 50 to 60 who had an allogeneic stem cell transplant from a related donor, so T cells may come from the graft donor. Some clones in this sample may be carry-over from other donors' samples. The specimen was PBMCs, collected 100 days after allogeneic stem cell transplant. The CDR3 DNA reads as TGTGCCAGCAGCCCTAATGTGGGGGAGCAGTACTTC. Its protein product is CASSPNVGEQYF. The whole variable domain, filled in from reference TRBV7-6 and TRBJ2-7, reads GAGVSQSPRYKVTKRGQDVALRCDPISGHVSLYWYRQALGQGPEFLTYFNYEAQQDKSGLPNDRFSAERPEGSISTLTIQRTEQRDSAMYRCASSPNVGEQYFGPGTRLTVT.